This T cell receptor (beta chain) originates from a study of T cell changes during pregnancy in multiple sclerosis. From germline, CDR1 is SGHTA and CDR2 FQGTGA. The CDR3 extends over 15 amino acids. The J segment lost 4 bases and the V segment lost 5 bases, leaving 8 bases of the junction unmatched. The data were produced by immunoSEQ multiplex PCR, yet TCRdb's version contains in-frame clones alone and is incomplete. The sample holds tens of thousands of clones, around nine tenths seen once. The chain employs TRBV7-3 and TRBJ2-3; 8 bases agree with TRBD2. The TCR sequence derives from a female donor with multiple sclerosis, enrolled in a pregnancy study. The specimen comprised CD4+ T cells from peripheral blood mononuclear cells, sampled before pregnancy. The CDR3 sequence is CASSGHGGAADTQYF. The CDR3 nucleotides are TGTGCCAGCAGCGGCCACGGGGGGGCCGCAGATACGCAGTATTTT.